Sequencing of this T cell receptor beta chain was carried out in a study of shared clonotypes between healthy human individuals. Study findings and constraints: In general, naive subsets displayed greater estimated richness than memory subsets did.

This clone was counted once. Its target is not known. The input for sorted-subset replicate PCRs was 200 ng DNA, 30,000 or so T cell genomes. The table came from immunoSEQ multiplex PCR; TCRdb's copy has only in-frame clones and leaves some out. The data contain about 710,000 clones, around 73% of them singletons. The CDR3 contains 10 residues. Germline CDR1 and CDR2: ENHRY and SYGVKD. The origin of this receptor is a young woman in good health. The source material was memory CD4+ T cells sorted from blood. The sample's subset: CD45RA-negative fraction. The gene calls are TRBV10-3 and TRBJ2-5; D call uncertain. The J call is in doubt because the DNA end fits TRBJ2-7 better. CDR3 sequence (DNA): TGTGCCATCGGGGACTACGAGCAGTACTTC. Its protein is CAIGDYEQYF.